One TCR beta chain is described in this entry. Its specificity is unknown. The CDR3 is made up of 14 amino acids. Germline loops: CDR1 SQVTM, CDR2 ANQGSEA. With 4 bases clipped from V and 2 bases from J, the junction kept 6 bases outside the gene matches. The patients chosen for sequencing had shown expansion of CD8+CD57+ cells (detected by flow cytometry). The data derive from a study of CD8+CD57+ T cells in acquired aplastic anemia. About the study: Sorted CD4+ and CD8+ cells gave an average of about 3 ug of DNA.

Study-wide results and limits: Researchers report that fewer than 30 CD8+ CDR3 sequences appeared in both patients and controls.

TCR beta VDJ combinations and CDR3 sequences were profiled from genomic DNA. TCRdb analysed the reads with MiXCR anew, one entry per CDR3 protein. This sample carries under 150,000 distinct CDR3 sequences, about 40% of them seen once, and the ten largest clones take 2.6%. This TCR was recovered from a human donor with aplastic anemia. The genes are TRBV29-1 and TRBJ2-7, with 9 bases lining up with TRBD2. Sample: sorted CD4+, CD8+, or CD8+CD57+ T cells (not recorded which) from PBMCs. CDR3 protein: CSVGSSGGAYEQYF. The CDR3 DNA reads as TGCAGCGTTGGAAGTAGCGGGGGAGCCTACGAGCAGTACTTC.